This T cell receptor (beta chain) was sequenced in a study of T cell responses to AZD1222 COVID-19 vaccine (dated by TCRdb to the early 2020s). About the investigation overall: TCR sequencing was performed for roughly 250 trial participants, of whom roughly 200 were given two doses of AZD1222 and some 25 were given two doses of MenACWY control vaccine. Enrollment into the trials was organized by age into subgroups of 18-55, 56-69 and 70-plus years, and those subgroups contained about 160, 30 and 59 TCR-sequenced participants, respectively. The research as a whole found: Participants were mostly white British and included more females than males, and it was suggested by the authors that clonal diversity may have been underestimated. Epitopes outside the regions mutated in the B.1.351 and B.1.1.7 variants were reportedly recognized by nearly half of the unique spike-specific TCRs. Conclusions about previously exposed vaccinees are limited because only a handful of AZD1222 recipients were SARS-CoV-2 seropositive at baseline. No day 14 peak-response samples were available, so repertoires were characterized only after the peak T cell response. CD4 TCRs associated with the vaccine covered the entire spike protein, and the dominant responses were in regions 160-218 and 743-854. After two AZD1222 doses, both the breadth and the depth of spike-specific TCRs were significantly higher than at day 0 and than in MenACWY recipients. In the small 56-69-year group, the increase in depth fell short of significance, most likely because of low power.

A note on this clone: Its antigen target is currently unknown. Qualities for individual bases were not recorded, and no much larger clone is one base off.

The label giving this sample's time point can be read as: about 28 days (+/-7) after the second vaccine dose. AZD1222 recipients whose second dose came at about 4 weeks and those whose second dose came at about 12 weeks were combined into one group, since spike-specific TCR depth and breadth did not differ between the two schedules. Samples from vaccinated people were obtained from the UK trials COV001 and COV002, which included a single-blind randomized controlled phase 2/3 trial of AZD1222 (ChAdOx1 nCoV-19) in healthy adults. Trial participant PBMC samples were collected at day 0 and day 28 after the second dose for TCRbeta chain sequencing. Trimming removed 7 bases from V and 3 bases from J; the gene matches leave 4 bases unexplained. Spanning cysteine to phenylalanine, the CDR3 consists of 14 amino acids. The entry retains the CDR3 DNA only, 42 bases that are in frame from base 1. According to the germline V gene, CDR1 reads MNHEY and CDR2 reads SVGAGI.

The CDR3 regions of human TCRbeta chains were subjected to immunosequencing. The study's own analysis went as follows. TCRs in the repertoires were compared against a reference library of SARS-CoV-2-specific TCRs that had been generated with the MIRA antigen-specificity platform. Breadth was defined as the fraction of unique TCRs that were SARS-CoV-2-associated, and depth was defined as the fraction of total T cells that were SARS-CoV-2-associated. Using the MIRA data, every spike-specific TCR was mapped to the spike region that the TCR reacted to and assigned to either a CD4 or a CD8 class. Log10-transformed breadth and depth values were compared by one-way ANOVA with Sidak's multiple comparisons tests. This immuneACCESS table, as held by TCRdb, lists in-frame sequences with V and J called but not all clones. Of the missing ones, under half trace to an unresolved V gene in checked studies; the others have no known cause. Clone size and the V and J calls come from that table; the DNA yielded D and trimming. For this sample the table gives approximately 120,000 clones, of which about 79% were detected only once. About 27% of the sample is held by the ten biggest clonotypes.

The rearranged segments are TRBV6-5 and TRBJ1-4; TRBD1 fits 8 bases in the junction. Sequenced material: peripheral blood, taken 28 days after the second AZD1222 dose. The receptor comes from an adult who received the AZD1222 COVID-19 vaccine. The encoded CDR3 is CASIWGQANEKLFF. The nucleotide sequence reads TGTGCCAGCATATGGGGACAGGCTAATGAAAAACTGTTTTTT.